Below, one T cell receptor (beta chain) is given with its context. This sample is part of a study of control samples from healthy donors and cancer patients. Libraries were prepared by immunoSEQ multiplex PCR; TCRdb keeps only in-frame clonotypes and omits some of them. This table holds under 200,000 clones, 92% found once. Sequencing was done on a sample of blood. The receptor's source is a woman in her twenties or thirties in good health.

The CDR3 DNA is TGTGCCAGCAGCTTAGCGCAGTATACGGGACAGGGGTACAATGAGCAGTTCTTC. The encoded protein is CASSLAQYTGQGYNEQFF. The chain combines TRBV7-9 with TRBJ2-1, with 10 bases identical to TRBD1. Germline-derived CDR1 and CDR2 are SEHNR and FQNEAQ (reference sequence). The CDR3 runs to 18 residues. The junction had 9 bases not matched to a gene; V was cut back by 0 bases and J by 4 bases.